This entry lists 27 T cell receptor beta chains sequenced from one sample in a study of shared T cell receptors in the human thymus. TCRdb's copy holds only in-frame clones and misses some; the assay was immunoSEQ multiplex PCR. Of under 450,000 clones in the sample, approximately 95% are singletons; the top ten hold around 0.019%. The sample taken for sequencing was thymocytes. These TCRs come from a human donor.

The V call is TRBV19, the J call TRBJ2-1; no clear D. Germline CDR1 reads LNHDA; CDR2 reads SQIVND (reference sequence). The CDR3 runs 15 residues. Trimming pared 1 base from V and 3 bases from J, leaving 10 bases between. The CDR3 DNA sequence: TGTGCCAGTAGTATAGGAGGCGGATTCTACAATGAGCAGTTCTTC. Protein product: CASSIGGGFYNEQFF.

The V and J genes are TRBV27 and TRBJ2-7; 8 nucleotides align to TRBD1. V dropped 5 bases and J dropped 2; count of bases not matched to a gene: 8. Germline V gene lookup returns CDR1 MNHEY and CDR2 SMNVEV (reference sequence). The CDR3 runs to 15 residues. DNA of the CDR3: TGTGCCAGCAGTCACCGGGACAGGCATACCTACGAGCAGTACTTC. Its translation is CASSHRDRHTYEQYF.

This sequence joins TRBV10-1 and TRBJ2-7; maybe TRBD2 (6 bases). Trimming stripped 8 bases from V and 6 bases from J, with 23 bases between. Germline CDR1 is WNHNN and CDR2 is SYGVQD (reference sequence). The CDR3 contains 15 residues. Here the CDR3 DNA reads TGCGCCAGCCCCCTAGGGATAGCGGAGACCAGCGAGCAGTACTTC. It codes for CASPLGIAETSEQYF.

The CDR3 bases are TGCGCCAGCAGCCAAGATACGGATTGGGACAGTGGCGTTGGCTACACCTTC. It yields the protein CASSQDTDWDSGVGYTF. The rearrangement uses TRBV4-1 and TRBJ1-2; the match to TRBD1 covers 7 bases. After removal of 0 bases from V and 7 bases from J, the junction contained 14 bases not matched to a gene. The germline V gene encodes CDR1 MGHRA and CDR2 YSYEKL. CDR3 size: 17 residues.

The rearrangement joins TRBV5-1 to TRBJ2-1; a possible D gene is TRBD1 (6 bases). With 4 bases removed from V and 4 bases from J, the gap between germline ends came to 9 bases. The CDR3 runs to 13 residues. Germline CDR1 is SGHRS and CDR2 is YFSETQ. The CDR3 is CASSTQGYNEQFF. The CDR3 DNA reads TGCGCCAGCAGCACACAGGGATACAATGAGCAGTTCTTC.

This chain links TRBV7-8 with TRBJ2-2, with 7 nucleotides matching TRBD2. Germline trimming cut 4 bases from V and 2 bases from J; bases unmatched to any gene: 7. Germline assignment: CDR1 SGHVS and CDR2 FQNEAQ. The CDR3 extends over 16 amino acids. CDR3 DNA: TGTGCCAGCAGCTCCACGGGGACTATAAACACCGGGGAGCTGTTTTTT. Its protein product is CASSSTGTINTGELFF.

The rearrangement uses TRBV29-1 and TRBJ2-2; D possibly corresponds to TRBD2 (6 bases). Germline loops: CDR1 SQVTM, CDR2 ANQGSEA. Trimming removed 4 bases from V and 5 bases from J, with 14 bases in between. The CDR3 runs 14 residues. The CDR3, as DNA: TGCAGCGTTGTGGGGGGAGGTAGAACCGGGGAGCTGTTTTTT. Encoded protein: CSVVGGGRTGELFF.

The rearrangement joins TRBV28 to TRBJ2-1, with 7 nucleotides matching TRBD2. After removal of 5 bases from V and 8 bases from J, the junction contained 15 bases not matched to a gene. Germline V lookup: CDR1 MDHEN, CDR2 SYDVKM. The CDR3 consists of 16 residues. The CDR3 region is CASSPEEGGRLDEQFF. The DNA of the CDR3 is TGTGCCAGCAGTCCCGAGGAGGGCGGGAGATTGGATGAGCAGTTCTTC.

V is TRBV27 and J is TRBJ2-6; no reliable D call. CDR1 is MNHEY, CDR2 SMNVEV, per germline (reference sequence). Between the trimmed V and J ends, which lost 0 bases and 0 bases, there was a span of 6 bases. This CDR3 comprises 16 residues. In nucleotides, the CDR3 is TGTGCCAGCAGTTTATCTGGCTTCTCTGGGGCCAACGTCCTGACTTTC. Its translation: CASSLSGFSGANVLTF.

The V and J genes are TRBV18 and TRBJ2-3; D is unclear. Germline V lookup: CDR1 KGHSH, CDR2 LQKENI. This CDR3 has 10 residues. The V and J ends lost 7 bases and 5 bases respectively, with 4 bases between them. The CDR3 DNA is TGTGCCAGCTGGGGAGATACGCAGTATTTT. Residues: CASWGDTQYF. The whole variable domain, remainder taken from reference TRBV18 and TRBJ2-3, is NAGVMQNPRHLVRRRGQEARLRCSPMKGHSHVYWYRQLPEEGLKFMVYLQKENIIDESGMPKERFSAEFPKEGPSILRIQQVVRGDSAAYFCASWGDTQYFGPGTRLTVL.

The chain combines TRBV28 with TRBJ1-5; 9 nucleotides agree with TRBD1. Trimming removed 3 bases from V and 0 bases from J; junction bases left unmatched: 12. CDR1 is MDHEN and CDR2 is SYDVKM in the germline V gene. This CDR3 region has 19 residues. Here the CDR3 DNA reads TGTGCCAGCAGTTTCCTGGGACAGGGAGTGGTCTATAGCAATCAGCCCCAGCATTTT. It specifies CASSFLGQGVVYSNQPQHF.

V and J are TRBV14 and TRBJ2-7; the match to TRBD1 covers 10 bases. CDR1 and CDR2 from the germline V gene are SGHDN and FVKESK. The CDR3 sequence is 16 residues long. V was pared by 4 bases and J by 2 bases, with 8 bases of the junction left unmatched. CDR3 in amino acids: CASSPVPGQGTYEQYF. The CDR3 DNA follows: TGTGCCAGCAGCCCCGTACCGGGACAGGGGACCTACGAGCAGTACTTC.

V is TRBV19 and J is TRBJ1-4; D is perhaps TRBD1 (5 bases). V lost 2 bases and J 0 bases, leaving 10 bases between the germline ends. CDR1 and CDR2 (germline): LNHDA, SQIVND (reference sequence). CDR3 length equals 16 residues. The DNA for the CDR3 is TGTGCCAGTAGTATAATGGGACTATCAACTAATGAAAAACTGTTTTTT. Its protein is CASSIMGLSTNEKLFF.

This chain uses TRBV27 with TRBJ2-5; D possibly corresponds to TRBD1 (7 bases). V was pared by 10 bases and J by 5 bases, with 17 bases between. From germline, CDR1 is MNHEY and CDR2 SMNVEV (reference sequence). This CDR3 contains 13 residues. The CDR3 region is CATGGRRGETQYF. DNA of the CDR3: TGTGCCACAGGGGGACGGCGGGGCGAGACCCAGTACTTC.

Comment on this clone: Other nucleotide sequences from this sample produce the same CDR3. The chain links TRBV9 to TRBJ2-7; TRBD2 aligns across 10 bases. This CDR3 has 15 residues. J lost 2 bases, V lost 0 bases, and 2 bases had no gene match. Per the germline V gene, CDR1 is SGDLS and CDR2 is YYNGEE. The CDR3 is CASSVGLAGAYEQYF. The CDR3 region has the DNA TGTGCCAGCAGCGTAGGGCTAGCGGGAGCCTACGAGCAGTACTTC.

The chain is built from TRBV27 and TRBJ1-1, with D possibly being TRBD1 (6 bases). This CDR3 comprises 14 residues. Germline assignment: CDR1 MNHEY and CDR2 SMNVEV (reference sequence). Trimming removed 3 bases at V and 8 bases at J, with 16 bases between. As DNA, the CDR3 is TGTGCCAGCAGTTTGGAAACAGGGTCGGCCGAAGCTTTCTTT. Encoded protein: CASSLETGSAEAFF.

The DNA of the CDR3 is TGTGCCAGCAGTTCAGAGGGTCAGGAGAATCAGCCCCAGCATTTT. It encodes CASSSEGQENQPQHF. V usage is TRBV11-2 and J usage is TRBJ1-5; D unclear. The germline V gene has CDR1 SGHAT and CDR2 FQNNGV. This CDR3 is 15 amino acids long. V was shortened by 6 bases and J by 4 bases, with 16 bases between the two germline ends. Full variable domain (remainder filled in from reference TRBV11-2 and TRBJ1-5): EAGVAQSPRYKIIEKRQSVAFWCNPISGHATLYWYQQILGQGPKLLIQFQNNGVVDDSQLPKDRFSAERLKGVDSTLKIQPAKLEDSAVYLCASSSEGQENQPQHFGDGTRLSIL.

J is TRBJ2-2 and V is TRBV28, with D possibly being TRBD1 (6 bases). The V gene's germline CDR1 is MDHEN and CDR2 SYDVKM. The V end was cut by 8 bases, the J end by 2 bases, with 21 bases between. The CDR3 extends over 17 amino acids. The chain's CDR3 is CASSTRGGALNTGELFF. In DNA form, the CDR3 reads TGTGCCAGCTCGACCCGAGGGGGAGCGTTAAACACCGGGGAGCTGTTTTTT.

The chain employs TRBV7-9 and TRBJ2-3, with D perhaps matching TRBD1 or TRBD2 (5 bases each). Germline CDR1 is SEHNR and CDR2 is FQNEAQ (reference sequence). The CDR3 is made up of 13 amino acids. V was pared by 1 base and J by 6 bases, with 8 bases between. CDR3 sequence: CASSLVGDDTQYF. The CDR3 DNA follows: TGTGCCAGCAGCTTAGTAGGGGACGATACGCAGTATTTT.

V gene TRBV5-4 combines with J gene TRBJ1-6; TRBD1 matches at 9 bases. V shed 3 bases, J shed 11 bases, and the junction held 9 bases outside the gene matches. The CDR3 length is 15 residues. Germline CDR1 SGHNT, CDR2 YYREEE (reference sequence). CDR3 protein: CASSSGTGFFAPLHF. Written as DNA, the CDR3 is TGTGCCAGCAGCTCAGGGACAGGGTTTTTCGCACCCCTCCACTTT.

The chain couples TRBV7-8 to TRBJ2-1; 13 bases are shared with TRBD2. CDR1 SGHVS and CDR2 FQNEAQ come from the germline V gene. Trimming at V came to 2 bases and at J to 6 bases, leaving 10 bases not matched to a gene. The CDR3 covers 18 residues. CDR3 coding DNA: TGTGCCAGCAGCTTACGCTACGGGACTAGCGGGAAGTTCAATGAGCAGTTCTTC. Residues: CASSLRYGTSGKFNEQFF.

This rearrangement joins TRBV4-2 to TRBJ2-5; no definite D call. With 3 bases removed from V and 4 bases from J, the gap between germline ends came to 12 bases. Germline CDR1 and CDR2: LGHNA and YNFKEQ. CDR3 length: 14 amino acids. CDR3 DNA: TGTGCCAGCAGCCAGACCAGTGCAGGAGAGACCCAGTACTTC. Translated, it gives CASSQTSAGETQYF.

This chain links TRBV18 with TRBJ2-1; no clear D gene. Trimming removed 2 bases from V and 5 bases from J, with 10 bases in between. CDR1 and CDR2 from the germline V gene are KGHSH and LQKENI. CDR3 length equals 14 residues. The chain's CDR3 is CASSPCALHNEQFF. The CDR3, as DNA: TGTGCCAGCTCACCATGCGCGCTGCACAATGAGCAGTTCTTC.

The chain joins TRBV19 to TRBJ2-2; unclear D gene. The V and J ends lost 3 bases and 4 bases respectively, with 12 bases between them. CDR3 length equals 15 residues. CDR1 LNHDA and CDR2 SQIVND come from the germline V gene (reference sequence). Here the CDR3 DNA reads TGTGCCAGTAGTATTAAAGGGCCGTCCACCGGGGAGCTGTTTTTT. Amino acid sequence: CASSIKGPSTGELFF. The variable domain in full, with the rest retrieved from reference TRBV19 and TRBJ2-2, is DGGITQSPKYLFRKEGQNVTLSCEQNLNHDAMYWYRQDPGQGLRLIYYSQIVNDFQKGDIAEGYSVSREKKESFPLTVTSAQKNPTAFYLCASSIKGPSTGELFFGEGSRLTVL.

This chain joins TRBV12-5 and TRBJ2-1; D is ambiguous. Per the germline V gene, CDR1 is LGHNT and CDR2 is FRNRAP. V shed 7 bases and J shed 10 bases, with 5 bases lying between them. The CDR3 consists of 9 residues. Here the CDR3 reads CASALEQFF. The CDR3 nucleotides are TGTGCTAGTGCCCTCGAGCAGTTCTTC.

This clone was observed once. The chain carries TRBV19 and TRBJ2-5; 10 bases align to TRBD2. The CDR3 consists of 17 residues. Germline values: CDR1 LNHDA, CDR2 SQIVND (reference sequence). The junction had 13 bases not matched to a gene; V was cut back by 5 bases and J by 4 bases. For the CDR3, the DNA is TGTGCCAGTAGTTCCCTAGCGGGAGTATTGAGGAGAGAGACCCAGTACTTC. It codes for CASSSLAGVLRRETQYF.

The rearrangement links TRBV5-4 to TRBJ2-7; D assignment may be TRBD1 or TRBD2 (6 bases each). The length of the CDR3 is 15 residues. V lost 4 bases and J 2 bases, leaving 16 bases between the germline ends. Per germline, CDR1 SGHNT and CDR2 YYREEE (reference sequence). This CDR3 is CASSDRGGLAYEQYF. DNA of the CDR3: TGTGCCAGCAGCGATCGAGGGGGACTCGCCTACGAGCAGTACTTC.